A single T cell receptor beta chain is shown here with its context. The antigen remains unidentified. This sample was included in a study of cytomegalovirus exposure and HLA in healthy donors. Study information: Of roughly 400 genotyped donors, about 81% clustered with self-reported Caucasian donors.

60 Vbeta and 13 Jbeta primers were used in PCR. Here immunoSEQ multiplex PCR was the method, and the copy in TCRdb shows in-frame clones only, minus some. This sample has some 90,000 clones, with approximately 79% found just once. Overall study findings and caveats: TRBV6-2, TRBV6-3 and some other V segments were unresolvable in 87-base-pair reads.

The CDR3 contains 18 residues. Trimming cost V 4 bases and J 7 bases; bases outside gene matches: 19. This clonotype was obtained from a female donor in good health and CMV-seronegative. The material sequenced was PBMCs. The chain joins TRBV5-3 to TRBJ1-5, with 8 bases lining up with TRBD1. TRBV5-3 is an ORF, and what it does is uncertain. DNA for the CDR3: TGTGCCAGAAGCCCCAACCCATCCGGCAGGGGGCCTCGGCAGCCCCAGCATTTT. This encodes CARSPNPSGRGPRQPQHF.